Below, 18 T cell receptor beta chains from the same sample are listed, as sequenced in a study of T cell clonality in common variable immunodeficiency. Assay: immunoSEQ multiplex PCR; the TCRdb copy retains only in-frame clones and omits some. This sample has about 81,000 clones, each found more than once. The specimen sequenced was peripheral blood mononuclear cells. These receptors originate from a person between 18 and 75 years old in good health.

This clone was seen repeatedly, ten times or more. The sequence runs out 3 residues before the end of the CDR3; the remainder is reconstructed from the germline J gene. This sequence joins TRBV7-2 and TRBJ1-5; 8 bases fit TRBD1. This CDR3 is 15 amino acids long. V gave up 6 bases and J gave up 6 bases; unmatched junction bases: 10. The germline V gene encodes CDR1 SGHTA and CDR2 FQGNSA. The chain's CDR3 is CASRKGQGASQPQHF. Partial CDR3 DNA: TGTGCCAGCAGGAAAGGCCAGGGGGCCTCTCAGCCC.

This clone was picked up many times. The read gets to within 3 residues of the CDR3 end, and the germline J gene fills in the rest. The rearrangement links TRBV20-1 to TRBJ2-2; 8 bases match TRBD1. The germline CDR1 and CDR2 sequences are DFQATT and SNEGSKA (reference sequence). This CDR3 has 15 residues. V lost 3 bases and J lost 4; bases outside the gene matches: 7. The DNA read from the CDR3 is TGCAGTGCTAGGGACAGGGAAACGGTCACCGGGGAG. Protein: CSARDRETVTGE. The entire CDR3 is CSARDRETVTGELFF.

This clone was observed at least ten times. The read halts 3 residues ahead of the CDR3 end, with the missing end drawn from the germline J gene. The chain recombines TRBV6-2 or TRBV6-3 with TRBJ2-7; D perhaps matches TRBD1 (6 bases). CDR1 is MNHEY, CDR2 SVGEGT, per germline. Trimming took off 9 bases at V and 4 bases at J, with 19 bases between the two ends. The CDR3 sequence is 14 residues long. The CDR3 protein is CASATDRSNYEQYF. The part of the CDR3 DNA that was read is TGTGCCAGTGCTACCGACAGGAGCAATTACGAG.

This clone was observed many times. The missing CDR3 end, 3 residues past where the read stops, is filled in from the germline J gene. The chain employs TRBV6-2 or TRBV6-3 and TRBJ2-4, with 8 bases that match TRBD2. The CDR3 has 16 amino acids. Trimming at V came to 0 bases and at J to 6 bases, leaving 7 bases not matched to a gene. Germline loops: CDR1 MNHEY, CDR2 SVGEGT. The sequenced part of the CDR3 DNA is TGTGCCAGCAGTTACTCGAGCGCGGGAGGTATAAACATT. Its translation is CASSYSSAGGINI. The CDR3 as a whole reads CASSYSSAGGINIQYF.

This clone appeared many times. Read sequence stops 3 residues before the CDR3 end, and the germline J gene provides the missing end. This chain connects TRBV13 to TRBJ2-7, with D possibly being TRBD2 (6 bases). This CDR3 region has 14 residues. Germline values: CDR1 PRHDT, CDR2 FYEKMQ (reference sequence). The V end was cut by 1 base, the J end by 1 base, with 8 bases between. The sequenced CDR3 bases are TGTGCCAGCAGCTTAGCGGGGGATTCCTACGAG. Protein: CASSLAGDSYE. The whole CDR3 protein reads CASSLAGDSYEQYF. Full variable domain (rest looked up from reference TRBV13 and TRBJ2-7): AAGVIQSPRHLIKEKRETATLKCYPIPRHDTVYWYQQGPGQDPQFLISFYEKMQSDKGSIPDRFSAQQFSDYHSELNMSSLELGDSALYFCASSLAGDSYEQYFGPGTRLTVT.

This clone was picked up many times. The read comes to an end 3 residues before the CDR3 does, leaving the germline J gene to fill in the end. This sequence joins TRBV7-3 and TRBJ2-2; D gene unclear. Germline CDR1 is SGHTA and CDR2 is FQGTGA. V was shortened by 7 bases and J by 0 bases, with 6 bases between the two germline ends. This CDR3 contains 13 residues. CDR3 DNA (partial): TGTGCCAGCACAGGAACGAACACCGGGGAG. Its translation: CASTGTNTGE. Given in full, the CDR3 is CASTGTNTGELFF.

As regards this clone: The CDR3 goes on 3 residues after the read ends, and that part is filled in from the germline J gene. The genes are TRBV19 and TRBJ1-6; D is possibly TRBD1 (6 bases). CDR3 length equals 14 residues. CDR1 is LNHDA and CDR2 is SQIVND in the germline V gene (reference sequence). V lost 5 bases, J lost 8 bases, and 13 bases lay in between. The covered CDR3 bases are TGTGCCAGTAGTGGCCGGACAGTAGATTCACCC. This codes for CASSGRTVDSP. The entire CDR3 sequence reads CASSGRTVDSPLHF.

This clone was seen at least ten times. The CDR3 end is not reached by the read, which stops 3 residues before it; the germline J gene fills it in. This chain links TRBV14 with TRBJ2-1; D might be TRBD2 (6 bases). This CDR3 has 17 residues. Germline V lookup: CDR1 SGHDN, CDR2 FVKESK. The V gene lost 0 bases and the J gene lost 0 bases, with 12 bases spanning the gap. This CDR3 is CASSQDTAGSSYNEQFF. The covered CDR3 bases are TGTGCCAGCAGCCAAGATACGGCGGGAAGCTCCTACAATGAG.

In the case of this clone: The observed sequence ends 3 residues before the CDR3 terminus, with the missing tail filled in from the germline J gene. The chain joins TRBV6-4 to TRBJ2-7; 9 bases agree with TRBD1. The ends lost 5 bases at V and 4 bases at J; junction bases unmatched: 9. CDR3 length: 15 residues. From germline, CDR1 is MRHNA and CDR2 SNTAGT. The sequenced part of the CDR3 DNA is TGTGCCAGCAGTCCCTCCGGGACAGGGACGTACGAG. Its translation is CASSPSGTGTYE. The entire CDR3 protein reads CASSPSGTGTYEQYF.

This clone occurred many times. Read sequence stops 3 residues before the CDR3 end, and the germline J gene provides the missing end. The chain recombines TRBV4-1 with TRBJ2-7, with 7 bases fitting TRBD1. V lost 4 bases and J lost 3; bases outside the gene matches: 9. Germline loops: CDR1 MGHRA, CDR2 YSYEKL. This CDR3 comprises 15 residues. The covered CDR3 bases are TGCGCCAGCAGCCTACGACAGGGTCGCCTCTACGAG. It is translated as CASSLRQGRLYE. The CDR3 in full is CASSLRQGRLYEQYF.

This clone was detected ten times or more. The CDR3 sequence is CASSDGTSGSMNTQYF. The CDR3 DNA, read in part, is TGTGCCAGCAGCGACGGTACTAGCGGGAGTATGAATACG. The V gene is TRBV9, the J gene TRBJ2-3; 11 bases match TRBD2. The sequence runs out 3 residues before the end of the CDR3; the remainder is reconstructed from the germline J gene. The CDR3 covers 16 residues. With 3 bases clipped from V and 7 bases from J, the junction kept 10 bases outside the gene matches. Germline CDR1 is SGDLS and CDR2 is YYNGEE.

The sample holds many counts of this clone. Read data end 3 residues before the CDR3 end; the end is taken from the germline J gene. The V call is TRBV7-2, the J call TRBJ1-5; D is undetermined. The CDR3 runs to 15 residues. The germline V gene encodes CDR1 SGHTA and CDR2 FQGNSA. Between the trimmed V and J ends, which lost 3 bases and 0 bases, there was a span of 9 bases. This CDR3 is CASSFHIHSNQPQHF. The part of the CDR3 DNA that was read is TGTGCCAGCAGCTTCCACATTCATAGCAATCAGCCC.

This clone showed up many times. The read comes to an end 3 residues before the CDR3 does, leaving the germline J gene to fill in the end. The chain employs TRBV5-6 and TRBJ2-5; D is perhaps TRBD1 (6 bases). V was trimmed by 0 bases and J by 3 bases, leaving 6 bases between them. This CDR3 contains 13 residues. Germline CDR1 reads SGHDT; CDR2 reads YYEEEE. The CDR3 here is CASSLGQEETQYF. CDR3 DNA, as far as it was read: TGTGCCAGCAGCTTGGGACAGGAAGAGACC.

In its sample, this clone was seen many times. The sequenced fragment ends 3 residues before the CDR3 boundary, so the rest is inferred from the germline J gene. The chain joins TRBV5-1 to TRBJ1-2, with 8 bases matching TRBD1. Germline V gene lookup returns CDR1 SGHRS and CDR2 YFSETQ. V was pared by 1 base and J by 2 bases, with 4 bases of the junction left unmatched. The CDR3 runs 15 residues. CDR3 in amino acids: CASSLFGQGNYGYTF. The sequenced CDR3 bases are TGCGCCAGCAGCTTGTTTGGACAGGGAAACTATGGC. Combining the CDR3 with reference TRBV5-1 and TRBJ1-2 gives the whole variable domain KAGVTQTPRYLIKTRGQQVTLSCSPISGHRSVSWYQQTPGQGLQFLFEYFSETQRNKGNFPGRFSGRQFSNSRSEMNVSTLELGDSALYLCASSLFGQGNYGYTFGSGTRLTVV.

This clone has at least ten counts. The CDR3 is cut off 3 residues early in the read; its end comes from the germline J gene. This sequence joins TRBV6-2 or TRBV6-3 and TRBJ2-7, with D perhaps TRBD2 (6 bases). The V and J ends lost 0 bases and 4 bases respectively, with 10 bases between them. Germline assignment: CDR1 MNHEY and CDR2 SVGEGT. This CDR3 region has 14 residues. Here the CDR3 reads CASSYSRGLYEQYF. The sequenced CDR3 bases are TGTGCCAGCAGTTACTCGAGGGGACTTTACGAG.

This clone was observed at least ten times. The CDR3 end lies 3 residues beyond the end of the read and is filled in from the germline J gene. This chain uses TRBV10-3 with TRBJ2-1, with D possibly matching TRBD2 (5 bases). The length of the CDR3 is 15 residues. V was clipped by 2 bases and J by 7 bases, with 15 bases between them. Germline V lookup: CDR1 ENHRY, CDR2 SYGVKD. Incomplete CDR3 DNA: TGTGCCATCAGTGAGCCCTCTCGGACTGGAAATGAG. It is translated as CAISEPSRTGNE. The full CDR3 reads CAISEPSRTGNEQFF.

On this clone: The sequenced fragment ends 3 residues before the CDR3 boundary, so the rest is inferred from the germline J gene. J is TRBJ1-1 and V is TRBV18; 7 nucleotides agree with TRBD1. CDR1 is KGHSH, CDR2 LQKENI, per germline. The J segment lost 0 bases and the V segment lost 2 bases, leaving 6 bases of the junction unmatched. The CDR3 sequence is 16 residues long. CDR3 bases read: TGTGCCAGCTCACCAGGGGACAGCCTCATGAACACTGAA. Translated: CASSPGDSLMNTE. From start to end, the CDR3 is CASSPGDSLMNTEAFF.

This clone was observed many times. At one end the junction does not follow the germline gene, possibly because of a read error. The read stops 3 residues short of the end of the CDR3; the missing end is completed from the germline J gene. Within the sample, other DNA sequences also encode this same CDR3. The chain combines TRBV11-3 with TRBJ2-4, with 10 bases aligning to TRBD1. The CDR3 has 13 amino acids. Germline CDR1 is SGHNT and CDR2 is YENEEA. This chain's CDR3 is CASSLGQGDIQYF. The CDR3 DNA, read in part, is TGTGCCAGCAGTTTAGGACAGGGGGACATT.